This entry features one T cell receptor (beta chain) sequence. Its antigen is unknown. The data were obtained in a study of T cell responses to AZD1222 COVID-19 vaccine. Notes on the study in general: It was only after the peak T cell response that any repertoires were sampled. Spike-wide coverage was observed for vaccine-associated CD4 TCRs, with dominant responses at 160-218 and 743-854. Targets within unmutated variant regions were reportedly found for nearly half of spike-specific TCRs.

Sequencing used immunoSEQ multiplex PCR; TCRdb keeps in-frame clones, though not all of them. Among about 160,000 clones listed, approximately 90% were seen once. The germline V gene encodes CDR1 SGHTA and CDR2 FQGNSA. V shed 5 bases and J 8 bases; nucleotides not matched to a gene: 10. The CDR3 is made up of 16 amino acids. The sequence was collected from an adult in good health. The V and J genes are TRBV7-2 and TRBJ2-1; 12 nucleotides agree with TRBD1. The sample consisted of peripheral blood, taken on day 0 of AZD1222 vaccination. The CDR3 sequence: CASSRTRDRGQDEQFF. The CDR3, as DNA: TGTGCCAGCAGCCGTACCCGGGACAGGGGGCAGGATGAGCAGTTCTTC.